The 27 T cell receptor beta chains below were found in one sample sequenced in a study of blood T cell repertoires in COVID-19 (dated by TCRdb to 2018 to 2020). Library preparation used the immunoSEQ multiplex PCR assay. TCRdb retrieved this table from immuneACCESS and kept in-frame rearrangements only. Not all clones are present; in checked studies, unresolved V genes account for under half, and no reason is known for the remainder. The sample has around 180,000 clones on record, about 84% of them singletons. The top ten hold approximately 18% of the sample. Sequencing was done on a sample of peripheral blood. Every receptor here comes from a person aged 65 to 85 with COVID-19, enrolled during active disease.

The gene calls are TRBV15 and TRBJ1-4, with a tentative D call TRBD1 (5 bases). The germline V and J ends were trimmed by 1 base and 6 bases, with 12 bases remaining between them. The length of the CDR3 is 15 residues. CDR1 and CDR2 (germline): LNHNV, YYDKDF (reference sequence). The CDR3 DNA sequence: TGTGCCACCAGCAGAGCAGGGCAAGTTGATGAAAAACTGTTTTTT. Protein: CATSRAGQVDEKLFF.

The rearrangement uses TRBV5-1 and TRBJ2-1; 13 nucleotides agree with TRBD2. Germline CDR1 is SGHRS and CDR2 is YFSETQ. Unmatched junction bases numbered 13, after V lost 5 bases and J lost 8 bases. This CDR3 has 17 residues. This CDR3 is CASRPGLAGPRVHEQFF. The CDR3 nucleotides read TGCGCCAGCAGACCGGGACTAGCGGGGCCCCGTGTCCATGAGCAGTTCTTC.

The chain recombines TRBV5-1 with TRBJ1-6; TRBD1 aligns across 7 bases. The V and J ends lost 4 bases and 5 bases, in that order; junction bases with no gene match: 6. The CDR3 has 15 amino acids. From germline, CDR1 is SGHRS and CDR2 YFSETQ. CDR3 amino acids: CASSLPGQNNSPLHF. CDR3 sequence (DNA): TGCGCCAGCAGCCTACCGGGACAGAATAATTCACCCCTCCACTTT.

The chain combines TRBV3-1 (or the pseudogene TRBV3-2) with TRBJ1-6; TRBD1 agrees at 9 bases. The CDR3 sequence is 15 residues long. Germline values: CDR1 LGHDT, CDR2 YNNKEL (reference sequence). The trim removed 3 bases at V and 7 bases at J, leaving 4 bases unmatched. CDR3 bases: TGTGCCAGCAGCCAGGGACAGGGACGCAATTCACCCCTCCACTTT. Its protein product is CASSQGQGRNSPLHF.

The genes are TRBV2 and TRBJ1-1; no firm D call. Germline V gene sequence: CDR1 SNHLY, CDR2 FYNNEI. Deletions cut 3 bases from V and 3 bases from J, with 11 bases between. This CDR3 contains 14 residues. The CDR3: CASSDWAGDTEAFF. The CDR3 nucleotides read TGTGCCAGCAGTGACTGGGCAGGCGACACTGAAGCTTTCTTT.

The chain uses TRBV5-3 and TRBJ2-4; 9 bases are shared with TRBD1. TRBV5-3 is reported as an ORF; its role is uncertain. CDR3 length: 16 residues. The V and J ends lost 6 bases and 3 bases, in that order; junction bases with no gene match: 10. The CDR3 region is CARKPGQGVRKNIQYF. Here the CDR3 DNA reads TGTGCCAGAAAACCGGGACAGGGAGTTCGCAAAAACATTCAGTACTTC.

The gene calls are TRBV7-8 and TRBJ2-2; D is unresolved. CDR1 SGHVS and CDR2 FQNEAQ come from the germline V gene. This CDR3 is 12 amino acids long. Trimming removed 2 bases from V and 6 bases from J, with 4 bases in between. The CDR3 protein is CASSLSSGELFF. The CDR3 DNA reads as TGTGCCAGCAGCTTAAGCTCCGGGGAGCTGTTTTTT.

The chain uses TRBV7-9 and TRBJ2-7; a weak D match, TRBD1 (6 bases). Trimming left V 7 bases short and J 3 bases short, with 13 bases between. The CDR3 is 13 residues long. From germline, CDR1 is SEHNR and CDR2 FQNEAQ (reference sequence). CDR3 protein: CASTSGEFYEQYF. CDR3 nucleotides: TGTGCCAGCACTTCAGGGGAATTCTACGAGCAGTACTTC. Full variable domain (missing parts from reference TRBV7-9 and TRBJ2-7): DTGVSQNPRHKITKRGQNVTFRCDPISEHNRLYWYRQTLGQGPEFLTYFQNEAQLEKSRLLSDRFSAERPKGSFSTLEIQRTEQGDSAMYLCASTSGEFYEQYFGPGTRLTVT.

In this sample, this clone turned up a few times. This chain links TRBV7-2 with TRBJ2-7; 7 bases are shared with TRBD2. The CDR3 loop spans 12 amino acids. Germline lookup yields CDR1 SGHTA and CDR2 FQGNSA. Unmatched junction bases numbered 3, after V lost 4 bases and J lost 6 bases. Here the CDR3 reads CASSSGRTEQYF. CDR3 in DNA: TGTGCCAGCAGCTCCGGGAGGACCGAGCAGTACTTC.

J is TRBJ2-7 and V is TRBV5-4, with 13 bases aligning to TRBD2. The CDR3 totals 17 residues. V lost 4 bases, J lost 4 bases, and 11 bases stayed unmatched. From germline, CDR1 is SGHNT and CDR2 YYREEE (reference sequence). The DNA of the CDR3 is TGTGCCAGCAGCCCCGGACTAGCGGGAGCAGCAGTATACGAGCAGTACTTC. This sequence encodes CASSPGLAGAAVYEQYF.

The V gene is TRBV5-1, the J gene TRBJ2-7; D not resolved. CDR1 is SGHRS, CDR2 YFSETQ, per germline. The V and J ends lost 2 bases and 3 bases respectively, with 15 bases between them. The CDR3 runs 15 residues. The CDR3 spells CASSFNNQRFYEQYF. As DNA, the CDR3 is TGCGCCAGCAGCTTTAATAATCAACGGTTCTACGAGCAGTACTTC.

This clone occurred once. The genes are TRBV9 and TRBJ2-7, with TRBD1 matching 10 bases. Trimming took 3 bases from V and 5 from J; bases not matched to a gene: 11. The CDR3 covers 16 residues. Germline V gene sequence: CDR1 SGDLS, CDR2 YYNGEE. The DNA of the CDR3 is TGTGCCAGCAGCGCAGGGCCCGACAGGGGGCGCCACGAGCAGTACTTC. Translating gives CASSAGPDRGRHEQYF.

V usage is TRBV7-8 and J usage is TRBJ2-7; 9 nucleotides agree with TRBD2. The CDR3 sequence is 14 residues long. V trimming: 1 base; J trimming: 7 bases; junction bases outside the gene matches: 5. Germline values: CDR1 SGHVS, CDR2 FQNEAQ. The CDR3 DNA follows: TGTGCCAGCAGCTTAGGCCTAGCGGGGAGGGAGCAGTACTTC. Its protein is CASSLGLAGREQYF.

The chain employs TRBV7-3 and TRBJ1-1, with D possibly matching TRBD1 (5 bases). The germline gives CDR1 SGHTA, CDR2 FQGTGA. The CDR3 loop spans 13 amino acids. With 5 bases removed from V and 4 bases from J, the gap between germline ends came to 11 bases. CDR3 nucleotides: TGTGCCAGCAGCACCGAAAGGGGCACTGAAGCTTTCTTT. It specifies CASSTERGTEAFF.

For this clone: Other DNA sequences from this sample encode an identical CDR3 as well. This sequence joins TRBV14 and TRBJ2-1; TRBD2 agrees at 9 bases. The CDR3 extends over 15 amino acids. Trimming cost V 1 base and J 7 bases; bases outside gene matches: 5. The germline gives CDR1 SGHDN, CDR2 FVKESK. The CDR3 loop is CASSQVAGVGNEQFF. The CDR3 DNA reads as TGTGCCAGCAGCCAAGTAGCGGGAGTCGGAAATGAGCAGTTCTTC.

The rearrangement uses TRBV29-1 and TRBJ2-3, with D possibly being TRBD2 (6 bases). V was pared by 0 bases and J by 6 bases, with 10 bases between. Germline V gives CDR1 SQVTM, CDR2 ANQGSEA. This CDR3 comprises 13 residues. The CDR3 region is CSVEDFAGDTQYF. The CDR3 DNA sequence: TGCAGCGTTGAAGATTTTGCGGGGGATACGCAGTATTTT.

This clone has a single count. This chain links TRBV5-4 with TRBJ2-7; D uncertain. The germline V gene encodes CDR1 SGHNT and CDR2 YYREEE (reference sequence). Trimming removed 1 base at V and 0 bases at J, with 5 bases between. This CDR3 is built from 13 residues. This CDR3 reads CASSLWSSYEQYF. CDR3 nucleotide sequence: TGTGCCAGCAGCTTGTGGAGCTCCTACGAGCAGTACTTC.

The J gene is TRBJ1-2, the V gene TRBV19; D remains unclear. Between the trimmed V and J ends, which lost 6 bases and 1 base, there was a span of 12 bases. Germline values: CDR1 LNHDA, CDR2 SQIVND (reference sequence). This CDR3 is built from 14 residues. CDR3 sequence (DNA): TGTGCCAGTAGGCCATCCTACGGTAACTATGGCTACACCTTC. Protein: CASRPSYGNYGYTF.

In its sample, this clone was seen once. The V gene is TRBV14, the J gene TRBJ2-3; TRBD2 matches at 10 bases. The CDR3 loop spans 16 amino acids. The V segment lost 0 bases and the J segment 5 bases; nucleotides outside the gene matches: 5. Germline CDR1 and CDR2: SGHDN and FVKESK. CDR3 nucleotides: TGTGCCAGCAGCCAAGACATAGCGGGGGGTTTAGATACGCAGTATTTT. Encoded protein: CASSQDIAGGLDTQYF. The full variable domain, its missing parts supplied by reference TRBV14 and TRBJ2-3, is EAGVTQFPSHSVIEKGQTVTLRCDPISGHDNLYWYRRVMGKEIKFLLHFVKESKQDESGMPNNRFLAERTGGTYSTLKVQPAELEDSGVYFCASSQDIAGGLDTQYFGPGTRLTVL.

The J gene is TRBJ2-7, the V gene TRBV5-5; 12 bases align to TRBD2. This CDR3 is 15 amino acids long. Germline V CDR1 and CDR2: SGHKS, YYEKEE (reference sequence). With V trimmed by 2 bases and J by 3 bases, 3 bases remained unmatched. The CDR3 protein is CASSFGLAGNYEQYF. Here the CDR3 DNA reads TGTGCCAGCAGCTTCGGACTAGCGGGGAACTACGAGCAGTACTTC.

This chain joins TRBV27 and TRBJ1-5, with a possible D match to TRBD1 (5 bases). CDR1 and CDR2 from the germline V gene are MNHEY and SMNVEV (reference sequence). V lost 6 bases to trimming and J lost 9 bases, with 15 bases between them. The CDR3 extends over 13 amino acids. CDR3 coding DNA: TGTGCCAGCAGGCAGTCCGTGCAGGGGCCCCAGCATTTT. Its translation is CASRQSVQGPQHF.

The chain is built from TRBV6-2 or TRBV6-3 and TRBJ2-7; a possible D gene is TRBD1 (5 bases). Germline CDR1 MNHEY, CDR2 SVGEGT. Deletions cut 0 bases from V and 3 bases from J, with 9 bases between. The CDR3 length is 14 residues. CDR3 loop: CASSYSFQGYEQYF. CDR3 DNA sequence: TGTGCCAGCAGTTACTCTTTCCAGGGCTACGAGCAGTACTTC.

CDR3 bases: TGTGCCAGCAGCTTAAGGGGGGGCCCGAACACTGAAGCTTTCTTT. Translating it yields CASSLRGGPNTEAFF. The gene calls are TRBV11-3 and TRBJ1-1; the D gene is possibly TRBD1 (6 bases). This CDR3 contains 15 residues. Trimming left V 2 bases short and J 1 base short, with 11 bases between. Germline CDR1 reads SGHNT; CDR2 reads YENEEA.

The CDR3 sequence: CASSQELAGRSDTQYF. CDR3 sequence (DNA): TGCGCCAGCAGCCAAGAACTAGCGGGACGGTCCGATACGCAGTATTTT. V and J are TRBV4-3 and TRBJ2-3, with TRBD2 matching over 10 bases. The CDR3 spans 16 residues. Trimming at V came to 0 bases and at J to 6 bases, leaving 6 bases not matched to a gene. The V gene's germline CDR1 is LGHNA and CDR2 YSLEER.

This rearrangement joins TRBV2 to TRBJ2-7; TRBD2 agrees at 16 bases. V lost 6 bases, J lost 5 bases, and 22 bases stayed unmatched. Germline V gene lookup returns CDR1 SNHLY and CDR2 FYNNEI. The CDR3 runs to 21 residues. The CDR3 spells CASSAPIRPGLAGGTSHEQYF. Here the CDR3 DNA reads TGTGCCAGCAGCGCTCCCATTAGACCGGGACTAGCGGGAGGGACCTCTCACGAGCAGTACTTC.

The CDR3 DNA reads TGTGCCAGCAGTCCCGGACGGGTGGGAGGCGAGCAGTACTTC. It translates to CASSPGRVGGEQYF. The rearrangement links TRBV2 to TRBJ2-7; the D gene is possibly TRBD2 (6 bases). The CDR3 is 14 amino acids. Trimming pared 5 bases from V and 6 bases from J, leaving 17 bases between. Germline V gene data show CDR1 as SNHLY and CDR2 as FYNNEI.

This clone showed up just a few times. J is TRBJ1-1 and V is TRBV6-6; D call uncertain. CDR3 length equals 11 residues. V gave up 5 bases and J gave up 4 bases, with 5 bases separating them. Germline V gene sequence: CDR1 MNHNY, CDR2 SVGAGI (reference sequence). The CDR3 DNA reads as TGTGCCAGCAGTACGGTCACTGAAGCTTTCTTT. It translates to CASSTVTEAFF.